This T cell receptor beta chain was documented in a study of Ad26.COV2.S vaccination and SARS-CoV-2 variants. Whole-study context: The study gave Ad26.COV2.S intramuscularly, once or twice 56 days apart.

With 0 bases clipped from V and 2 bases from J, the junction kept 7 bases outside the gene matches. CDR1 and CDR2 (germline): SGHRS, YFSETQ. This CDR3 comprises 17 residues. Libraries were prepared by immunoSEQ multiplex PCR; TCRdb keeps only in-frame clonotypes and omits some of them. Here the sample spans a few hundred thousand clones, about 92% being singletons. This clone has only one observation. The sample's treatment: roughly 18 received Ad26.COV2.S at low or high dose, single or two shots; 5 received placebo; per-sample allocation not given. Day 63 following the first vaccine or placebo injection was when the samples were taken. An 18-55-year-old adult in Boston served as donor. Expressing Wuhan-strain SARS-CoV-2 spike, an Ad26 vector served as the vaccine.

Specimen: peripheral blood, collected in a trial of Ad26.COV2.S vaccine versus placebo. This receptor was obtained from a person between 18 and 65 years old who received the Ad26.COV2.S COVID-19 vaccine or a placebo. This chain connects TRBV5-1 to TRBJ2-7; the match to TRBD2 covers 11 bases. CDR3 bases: TGCGCCAGCAGCTTGGGAGTCCTAGCGGGAGGCCCCTACGAGCAGTACTTC. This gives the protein CASSLGVLAGGPYEQYF.